The clone carrying this T cell receptor (beta chain) was seen ten or more times. The antigen remains undetermined. Germline V gene data show CDR1 as DFQATT and CDR2 as SNEGSKA (reference sequence). After removal of 0 bases from V and 2 bases from J, the junction contained 9 bases not matched to a gene. The CDR3 consists of 17 residues. The data are from a study of CD8 T cells in ankylosing spondylitis. In TCRdb, the 5' RACE reads were re-called with MiXCR into one record per CDR3 protein. The table has approximately 340,000 distinct CDR3 sequences, about 15% seen once. Regarding the study as a whole: Matched synovial fluid from ankylosing spondylitis patients was reported to be enriched for disease-linked clones.

The rearrangement uses TRBV20-1 and TRBJ1-5, with TRBD1 identical over 8 bases. The sequenced sample was blood, either unsorted or a sorted T cell fraction (not recorded which). The sequence was collected from a male donor with ankylosing spondylitis or in good health (not recorded which). CDR3 coding DNA: TGCAGTGCTAGAGATAGAGGGGTGACAGGGGGCAATCAGCCCCAGCATTTT. Protein sequence: CSARDRGVTGGNQPQHF.